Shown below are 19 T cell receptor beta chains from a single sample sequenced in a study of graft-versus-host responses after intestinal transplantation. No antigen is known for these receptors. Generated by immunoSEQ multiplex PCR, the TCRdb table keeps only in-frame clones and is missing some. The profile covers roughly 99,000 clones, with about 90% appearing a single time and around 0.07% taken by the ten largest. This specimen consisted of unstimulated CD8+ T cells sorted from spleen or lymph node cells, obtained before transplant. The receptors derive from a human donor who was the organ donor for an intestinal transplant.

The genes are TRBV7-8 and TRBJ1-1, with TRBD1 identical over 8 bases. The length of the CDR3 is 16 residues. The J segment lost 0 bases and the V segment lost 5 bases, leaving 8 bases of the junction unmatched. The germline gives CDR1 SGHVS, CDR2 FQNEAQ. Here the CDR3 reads CASSEPGTGVNTEAFF. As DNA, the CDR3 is TGTGCCAGCAGCGAACCCGGGACAGGAGTGAACACTGAAGCTTTCTTT.

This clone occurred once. Here the CDR3 reads CASSLTGTGPYEQYF. In DNA form, the CDR3 reads TGTGCCAGCAGTTTGACCGGGACAGGTCCCTACGAGCAGTACTTC. This sequence joins TRBV28 and TRBJ2-5; 8 nucleotides align to TRBD1. The end of the DNA fits TRBJ2-7 better, so the J call may be wrong. The CDR3 has 15 residues. In germline, CDR1 is MDHEN, CDR2 SYDVKM.

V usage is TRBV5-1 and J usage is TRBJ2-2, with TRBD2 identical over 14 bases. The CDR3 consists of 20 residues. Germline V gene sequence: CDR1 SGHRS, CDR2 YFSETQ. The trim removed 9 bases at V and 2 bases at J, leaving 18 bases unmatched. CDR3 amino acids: CATQPGLAGGFNTNTGELFF. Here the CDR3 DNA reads TGCGCCACCCAACCAGGACTAGCGGGAGGATTTAATACTAACACCGGGGAGCTGTTTTTT.

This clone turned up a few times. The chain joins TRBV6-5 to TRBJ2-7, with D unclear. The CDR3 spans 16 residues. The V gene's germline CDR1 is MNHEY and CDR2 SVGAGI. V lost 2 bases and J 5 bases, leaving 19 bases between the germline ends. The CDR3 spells CASSYKPRVYVNEQYF. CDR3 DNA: TGTGCCAGCAGTTACAAGCCACGGGTTTATGTGAACGAGCAGTACTTC.

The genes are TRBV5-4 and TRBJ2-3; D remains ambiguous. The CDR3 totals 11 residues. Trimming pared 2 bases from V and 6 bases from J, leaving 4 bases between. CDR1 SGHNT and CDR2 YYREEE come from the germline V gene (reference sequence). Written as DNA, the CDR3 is TGTGCCAGCAGCTTCGGGGATACGCAGTATTTT. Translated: CASSFGDTQYF. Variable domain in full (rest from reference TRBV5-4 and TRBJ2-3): ETGVTQSPTHLIKTRGQQVTLRCSSQSGHNTVSWYQQALGQGPQFIFQYYREEENGRGNFPPRFSGLQFPNYSSELNVNALELDDSALYLCASSFGDTQYFGPGTRLTVL.

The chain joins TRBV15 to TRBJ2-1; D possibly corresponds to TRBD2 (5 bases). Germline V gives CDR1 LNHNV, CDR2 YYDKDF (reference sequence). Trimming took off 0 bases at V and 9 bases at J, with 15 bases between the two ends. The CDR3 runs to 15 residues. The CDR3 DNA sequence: TGTGCCACCAGCAGAGAATGGACTGAATACGGTGAGCAGTTCTTC. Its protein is CATSREWTEYGEQFF.

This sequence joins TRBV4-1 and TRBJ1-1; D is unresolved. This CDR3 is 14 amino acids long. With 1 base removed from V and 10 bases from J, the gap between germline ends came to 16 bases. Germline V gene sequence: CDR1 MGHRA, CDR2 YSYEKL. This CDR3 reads CASSQVSSSPGAFF. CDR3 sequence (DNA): TGCGCCAGCAGCCAAGTTTCATCAAGCCCAGGAGCTTTCTTT.

CDR3 residues: CASSLTESTKNTDTQYF. CDR3 DNA sequence: TGTGCCAGCAGCCTAACCGAATCGACTAAAAACACAGATACGCAGTATTTT. The gene calls are TRBV4-2 and TRBJ2-3; tentatively, D is TRBD2 (5 bases). V lost 4 bases and J lost 2, with 19 bases in between. CDR3 length: 17 residues. Germline CDR1 LGHNA, CDR2 YNFKEQ.

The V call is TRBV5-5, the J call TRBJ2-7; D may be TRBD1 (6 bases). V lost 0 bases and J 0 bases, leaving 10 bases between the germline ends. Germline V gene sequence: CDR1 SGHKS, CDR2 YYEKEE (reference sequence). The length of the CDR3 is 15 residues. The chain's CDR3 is CASSLVTGSSYEQYF. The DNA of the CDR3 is TGTGCCAGCAGCTTGGTTACAGGGAGCTCCTACGAGCAGTACTTC.

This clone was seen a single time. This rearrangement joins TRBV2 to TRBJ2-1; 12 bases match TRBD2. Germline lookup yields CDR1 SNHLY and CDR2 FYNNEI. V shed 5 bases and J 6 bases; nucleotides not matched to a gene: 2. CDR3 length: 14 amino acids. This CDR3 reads CASSWTSGVNEQFF. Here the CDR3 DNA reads TGTGCCAGCAGTTGGACTAGCGGGGTCAATGAGCAGTTCTTC. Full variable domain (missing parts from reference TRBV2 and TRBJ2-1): EPEVTQTPSHQVTQMGQEVILRCVPISNHLYFYWYRQILGQKVEFLVSFYNNEISEKSEIFDDQFSVERPDGSNFTLKIRSTKLEDSAMYFCASSWTSGVNEQFFGPGTRLTVL.

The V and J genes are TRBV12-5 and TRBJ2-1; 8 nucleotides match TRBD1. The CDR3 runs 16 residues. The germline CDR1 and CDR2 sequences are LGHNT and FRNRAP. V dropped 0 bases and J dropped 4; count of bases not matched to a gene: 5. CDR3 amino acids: CASGLVRGQDYNEQFF. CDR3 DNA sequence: TGTGCTAGTGGTTTGGTACGGGGACAGGATTACAATGAGCAGTTCTTC.

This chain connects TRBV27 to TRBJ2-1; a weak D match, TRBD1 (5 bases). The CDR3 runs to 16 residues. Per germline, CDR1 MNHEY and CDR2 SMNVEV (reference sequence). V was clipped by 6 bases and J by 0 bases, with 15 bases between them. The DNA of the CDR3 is TGTGCCAGCAGACTCTCAGGGTCAAGCTCCTACAATGAGCAGTTCTTC. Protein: CASRLSGSSSYNEQFF.

CDR3 amino acids: CASTGQGNQPQHF. The CDR3 DNA follows: TGTGCCAGCACCGGACAGGGTAATCAGCCCCAGCATTTT. The V call is TRBV2, the J call TRBJ1-5, with 8 bases lining up with TRBD1. CDR3 length: 13 amino acids. Germline loops: CDR1 SNHLY, CDR2 FYNNEI. With 7 bases clipped from V and 4 bases from J, the junction kept 3 bases outside the gene matches.

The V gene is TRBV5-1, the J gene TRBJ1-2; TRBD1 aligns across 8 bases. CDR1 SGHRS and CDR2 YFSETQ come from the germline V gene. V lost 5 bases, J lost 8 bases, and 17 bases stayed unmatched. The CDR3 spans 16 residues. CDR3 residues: CASSPTSDREGRGYTF. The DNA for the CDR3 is TGCGCCAGCAGTCCAACCTCGGACAGGGAGGGACGGGGCTACACCTTC.

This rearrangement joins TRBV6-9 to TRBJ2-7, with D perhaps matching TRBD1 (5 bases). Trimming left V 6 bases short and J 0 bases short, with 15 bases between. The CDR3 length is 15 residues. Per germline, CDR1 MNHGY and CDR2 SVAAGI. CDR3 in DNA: TGTGCCAGCAGAACCAGCAGGGAAAGCTCCTACGAGCAGTACTTC. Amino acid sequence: CASRTSRESSYEQYF.

The CDR3 DNA reads as TGTGCCAGCAGTGAAGAGGACAGGGAGGTTGGCTACACCTTC. It translates to CASSEEDREVGYTF. This chain links TRBV25-1 with TRBJ1-2, with 8 bases lining up with TRBD1. Germline-derived CDR1 and CDR2 are MGHDK and SYGVNS. V shed 2 bases, J shed 7 bases, and the junction held 6 bases outside the gene matches. CDR3 size: 14 residues.

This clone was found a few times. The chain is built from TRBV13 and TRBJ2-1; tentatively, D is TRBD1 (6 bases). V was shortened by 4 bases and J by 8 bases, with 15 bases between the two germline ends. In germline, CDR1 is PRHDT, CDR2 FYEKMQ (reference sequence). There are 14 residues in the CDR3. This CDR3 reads CASSSRDKGYEQFF. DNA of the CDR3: TGTGCCAGCAGCTCTCGGGACAAGGGATATGAGCAGTTCTTC.

The CDR3 bases are TGTGCCAGCACCATAACAGGGGATGCCTACGAGCAGTACTTC. Encoded protein: CASTITGDAYEQYF. The chain recombines TRBV28 with TRBJ2-7; TRBD1 matches at 7 bases. Germline CDR1 is MDHEN and CDR2 is SYDVKM. With V trimmed by 7 bases and J by 2 bases, 8 bases remained unmatched. The length of the CDR3 is 14 residues. Together with reference TRBV28 and TRBJ2-7, the CDR3 gives the full variable domain: DVKVTQSSRYLVKRTGEKVFLECVQDMDHENMFWYRQDPGLGLRLIYFSYDVKMKEKGDIPEGYSVSREKKERFSLILESASTNQTSMYLCASTITGDAYEQYFGPGTRLTVT.

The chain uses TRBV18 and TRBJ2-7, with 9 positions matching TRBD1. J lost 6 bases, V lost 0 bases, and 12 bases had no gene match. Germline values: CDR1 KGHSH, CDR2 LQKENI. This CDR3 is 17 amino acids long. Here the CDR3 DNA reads TGTGCCAGCTCACCACCGCATGGCACAGGGGGCCTTTCCGAGCAGTACTTC. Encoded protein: CASSPPHGTGGLSEQYF.